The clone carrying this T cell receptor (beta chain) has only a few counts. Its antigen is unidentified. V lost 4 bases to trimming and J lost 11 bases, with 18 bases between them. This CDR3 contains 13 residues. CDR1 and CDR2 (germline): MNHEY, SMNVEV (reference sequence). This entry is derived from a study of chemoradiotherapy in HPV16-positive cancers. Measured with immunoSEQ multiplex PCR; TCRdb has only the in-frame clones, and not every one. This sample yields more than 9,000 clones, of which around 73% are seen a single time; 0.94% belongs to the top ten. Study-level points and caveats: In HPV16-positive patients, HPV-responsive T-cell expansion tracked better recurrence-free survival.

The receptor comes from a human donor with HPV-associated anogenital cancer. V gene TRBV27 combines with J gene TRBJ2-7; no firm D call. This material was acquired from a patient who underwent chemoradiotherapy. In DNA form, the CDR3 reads TGTGCCAGCAGTTCCTCTCGGTGGGCCACGAAGTACTTC. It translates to CASSSSRWATKYF.